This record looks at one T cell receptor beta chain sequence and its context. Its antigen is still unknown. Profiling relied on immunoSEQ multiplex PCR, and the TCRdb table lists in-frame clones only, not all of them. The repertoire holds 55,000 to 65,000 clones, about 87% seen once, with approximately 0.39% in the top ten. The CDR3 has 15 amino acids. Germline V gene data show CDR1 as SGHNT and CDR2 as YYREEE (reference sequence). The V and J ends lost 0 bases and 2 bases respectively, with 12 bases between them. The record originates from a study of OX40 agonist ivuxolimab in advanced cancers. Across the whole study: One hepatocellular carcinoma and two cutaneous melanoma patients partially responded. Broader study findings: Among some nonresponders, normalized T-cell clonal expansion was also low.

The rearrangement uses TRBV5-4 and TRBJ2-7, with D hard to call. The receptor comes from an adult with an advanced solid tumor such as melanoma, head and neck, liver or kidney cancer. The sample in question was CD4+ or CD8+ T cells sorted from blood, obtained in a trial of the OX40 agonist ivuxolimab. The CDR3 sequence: CASSLAVQEPYEQYF. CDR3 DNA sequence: TGTGCCAGCAGCTTGGCCGTCCAGGAGCCCTACGAGCAGTACTTC.